Sequencing of this TCR beta chain was carried out in a study of CD8 T cells in ankylosing spondylitis. Study results and caveats: Existing reports had already noted some motif variants in reactive arthritis synovial fluid and blood. Relatively scarce in peripheral blood, disease-linked clones were CD8+.

Researchers built TCR beta libraries using quantitative 5'-RACE with molecular barcodes. TCRdb independently ran MiXCR on the 5' RACE reads; one entry per CDR3 protein. The sample lists over 110,000 distinct CDR3 sequences, roughly 8% seen once, with 7.3% in the top ten. The CDR3 is made up of 16 amino acids. Per the germline V gene, CDR1 is SEHNR and CDR2 is FQNEAQ (reference sequence). Trimming removed 5 bases from V and 4 bases from J; junction bases left unmatched: 12. In its sample, this clonotype was seen many times. The target antigen is unknown. Sequencing was done on a sample of synovial fluid, either unsorted or a sorted T cell fraction (not recorded which). The receptor was isolated from a male donor with ankylosing spondylitis. The chain links TRBV7-9 to TRBJ2-5; 8 bases line up with TRBD2. The CDR3 reads CASSRISGALGETQYF. CDR3 DNA sequence: TGTGCCAGCAGCCGAATTAGCGGGGCCCTGGGAGAGACCCAGTACTTC. Full variable domain (missing parts from reference TRBV7-9 and TRBJ2-5): DTGVSQNPRHKITKRGQNVTFRCDPISEHNRLYWYRQTLGQGPEFLTYFQNEAQLEKSRLLSDRFSAERPKGSFSTLEIQRTEQGDSAMYLCASSRISGALGETQYFGPGTRLLVL.